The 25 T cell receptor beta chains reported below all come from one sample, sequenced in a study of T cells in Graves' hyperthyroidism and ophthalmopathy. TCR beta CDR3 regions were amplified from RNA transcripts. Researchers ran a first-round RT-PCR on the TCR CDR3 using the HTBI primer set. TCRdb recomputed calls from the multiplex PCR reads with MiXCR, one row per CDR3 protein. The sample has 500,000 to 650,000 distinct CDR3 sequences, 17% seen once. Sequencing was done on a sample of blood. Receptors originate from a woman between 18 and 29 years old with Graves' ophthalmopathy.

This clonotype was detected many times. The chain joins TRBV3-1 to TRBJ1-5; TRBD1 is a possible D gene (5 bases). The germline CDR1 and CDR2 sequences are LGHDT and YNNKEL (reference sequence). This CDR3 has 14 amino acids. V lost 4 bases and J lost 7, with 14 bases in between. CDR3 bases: TGTGCCAGCAGCCCGAGGGGTCGGGGGCAGCCCCAGCATTTT. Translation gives CASSPRGRGQPQHF.

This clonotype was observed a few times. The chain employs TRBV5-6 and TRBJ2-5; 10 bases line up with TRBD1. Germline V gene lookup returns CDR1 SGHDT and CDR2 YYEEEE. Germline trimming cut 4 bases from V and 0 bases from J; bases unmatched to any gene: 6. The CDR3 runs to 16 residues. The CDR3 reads CASSGGTGAYQETQYF. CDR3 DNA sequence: TGTGCCAGCAGCGGTGGGACAGGGGCGTACCAAGAGACCCAGTACTTC.

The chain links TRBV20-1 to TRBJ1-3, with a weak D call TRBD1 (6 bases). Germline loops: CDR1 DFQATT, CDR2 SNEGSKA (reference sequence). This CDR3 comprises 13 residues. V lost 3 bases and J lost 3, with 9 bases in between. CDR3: CSARKGGGNTIYF. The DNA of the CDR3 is TGCAGTGCTAGGAAAGGGGGTGGAAACACCATATATTTT.

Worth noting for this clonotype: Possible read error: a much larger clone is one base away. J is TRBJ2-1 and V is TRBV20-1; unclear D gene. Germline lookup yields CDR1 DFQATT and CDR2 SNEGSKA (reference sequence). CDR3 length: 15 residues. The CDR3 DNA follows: TGCAGTGCTCGCATATCCGACCGCTCCTACAATGAGCAGTCCTTC. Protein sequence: CSARISDRSYNEQSF.

The CDR3: CASSANNFGRAPTDTQYF. In DNA form, the CDR3 reads TGCGCCAGCAGCGCGAACAATTTTGGCAGGGCCCCCACAGATACGCAGTATTTT. The V gene is TRBV5-1, the J gene TRBJ2-3, with D perhaps matching TRBD1 (5 bases). Trimming stripped 4 bases from V and 2 bases from J, with 23 bases between. Per germline, CDR1 SGHRS and CDR2 YFSETQ. CDR3 size: 18 residues.

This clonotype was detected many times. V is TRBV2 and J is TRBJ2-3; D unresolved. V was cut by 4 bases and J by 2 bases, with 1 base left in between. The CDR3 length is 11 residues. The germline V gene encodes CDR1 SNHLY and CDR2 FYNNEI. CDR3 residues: CASSVTDTQYF. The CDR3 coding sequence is TGTGCCAGCAGTGTCACAGATACGCAGTATTTT.

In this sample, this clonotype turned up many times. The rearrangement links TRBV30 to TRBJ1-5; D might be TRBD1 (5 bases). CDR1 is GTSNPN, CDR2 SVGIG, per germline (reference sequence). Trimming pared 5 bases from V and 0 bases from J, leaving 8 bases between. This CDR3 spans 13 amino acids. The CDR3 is CAWATDSNQPQHF. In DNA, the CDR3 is TGTGCCTGGGCGACAGATAGCAATCAGCCCCAGCATTTT.

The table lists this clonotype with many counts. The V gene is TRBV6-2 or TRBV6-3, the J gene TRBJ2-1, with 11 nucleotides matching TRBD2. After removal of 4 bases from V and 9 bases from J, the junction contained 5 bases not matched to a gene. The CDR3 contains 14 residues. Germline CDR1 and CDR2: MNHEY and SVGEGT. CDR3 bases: TGTGCCAGCAGTTGGACTAGCGGGTGGGGTGAGCAGTTCTTC. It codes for CASSWTSGWGEQFF.

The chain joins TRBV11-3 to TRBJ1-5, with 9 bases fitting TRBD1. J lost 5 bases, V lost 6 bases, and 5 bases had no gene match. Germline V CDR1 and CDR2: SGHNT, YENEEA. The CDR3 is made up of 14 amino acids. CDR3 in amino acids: CASRVTGGDQPQHF. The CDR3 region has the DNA TGTGCCAGCAGAGTGACAGGGGGGGATCAGCCCCAGCATTTT.

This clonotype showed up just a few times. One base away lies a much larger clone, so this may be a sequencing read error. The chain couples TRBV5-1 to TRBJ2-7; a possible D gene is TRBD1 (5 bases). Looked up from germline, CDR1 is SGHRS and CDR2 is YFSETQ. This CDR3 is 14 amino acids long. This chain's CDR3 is CASSLVQEPYEQCF. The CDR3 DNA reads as TGCGCCAGCAGCTTGGTACAGGAGCCCTACGAGCAGTGCTTC.

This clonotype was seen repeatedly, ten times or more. This CDR3 is CASSPQGVPSTGELFF. The CDR3 DNA sequence: TGTGCCAGCAGTCCTCAGGGCGTACCCTCCACCGGGGAGCTGTTTTTT. The V and J genes are TRBV12-3 or TRBV12-4 and TRBJ2-2; perhaps TRBD1 as D (5 bases). CDR3 length equals 16 residues. V gave up 5 bases and J gave up 4 bases, with 17 bases separating them.

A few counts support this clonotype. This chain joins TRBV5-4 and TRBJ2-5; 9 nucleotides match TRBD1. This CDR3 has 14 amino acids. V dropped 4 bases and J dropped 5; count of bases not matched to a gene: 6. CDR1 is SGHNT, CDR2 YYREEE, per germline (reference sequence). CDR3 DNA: TGTGCCAGCAGCCCGGACAGGGGTTCGGAGACCCAGTACTTC. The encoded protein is CASSPDRGSETQYF.

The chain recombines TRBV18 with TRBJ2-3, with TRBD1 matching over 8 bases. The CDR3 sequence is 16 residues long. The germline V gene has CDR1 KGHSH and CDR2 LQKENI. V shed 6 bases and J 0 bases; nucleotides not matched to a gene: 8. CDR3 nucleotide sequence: TGTGCCAGCTCGTCACGACAGGGGACTAGCACAGATACGCAGTATTTT. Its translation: CASSSRQGTSTDTQYF.

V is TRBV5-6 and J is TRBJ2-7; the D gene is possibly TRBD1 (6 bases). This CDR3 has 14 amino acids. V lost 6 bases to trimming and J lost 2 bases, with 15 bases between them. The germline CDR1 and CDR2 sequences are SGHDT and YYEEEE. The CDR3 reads CASTKAGDTYEQYF. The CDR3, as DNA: TGTGCCAGCACCAAGGCCGGGGACACCTACGAGCAGTACTTC.

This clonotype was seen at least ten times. The CDR3 region has the DNA TGTGCCAGCCGAGACACCGGGGAGCTGTTTTTT. Residues: CASRDTGELFF. J is TRBJ2-2 and V is TRBV18; D not certain. The germline V gene encodes CDR1 KGHSH and CDR2 LQKENI. Trimming removed 8 bases from V and 3 bases from J, with 4 bases in between. This CDR3 comprises 11 residues.

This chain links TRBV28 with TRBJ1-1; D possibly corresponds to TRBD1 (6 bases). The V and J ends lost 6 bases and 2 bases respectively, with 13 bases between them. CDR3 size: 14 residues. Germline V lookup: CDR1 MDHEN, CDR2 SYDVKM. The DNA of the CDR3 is TGTGCCAGCAGAGCACCGGGACATAACACTGAAGCTTTCTTT. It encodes CASRAPGHNTEAFF.

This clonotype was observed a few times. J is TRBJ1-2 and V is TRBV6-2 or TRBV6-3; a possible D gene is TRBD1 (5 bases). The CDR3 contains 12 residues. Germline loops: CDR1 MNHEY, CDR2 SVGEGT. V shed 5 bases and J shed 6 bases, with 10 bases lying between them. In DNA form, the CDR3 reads TGTGCCAGCAGTACGCAGGGTCATGGCTACACCTTC. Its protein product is CASSTQGHGYTF.

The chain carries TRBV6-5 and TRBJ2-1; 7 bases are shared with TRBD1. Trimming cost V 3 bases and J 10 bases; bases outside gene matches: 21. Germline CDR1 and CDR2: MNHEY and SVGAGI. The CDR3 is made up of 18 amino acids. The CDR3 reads CASSYKSGSGTAPREQFF. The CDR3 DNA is TGTGCCAGCAGTTATAAAAGCGGTTCCGGGACAGCCCCAAGGGAGCAGTTCTTC.

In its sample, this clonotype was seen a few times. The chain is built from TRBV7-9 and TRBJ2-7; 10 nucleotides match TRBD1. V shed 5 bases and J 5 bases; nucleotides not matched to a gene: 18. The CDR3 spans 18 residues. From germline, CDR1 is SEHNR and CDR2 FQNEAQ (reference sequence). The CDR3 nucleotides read TGTGCCAGCAGCGGCAGGGACAGGGGCCAAGAGAGAGAGGACGAGCAGTACTTC. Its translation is CASSGRDRGQEREDEQYF. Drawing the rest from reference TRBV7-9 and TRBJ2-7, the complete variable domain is DTGVSQNPRHKITKRGQNVTFRCDPISEHNRLYWYRQTLGQGPEFLTYFQNEAQLEKSRLLSDRFSAERPKGSFSTLEIQRTEQGDSAMYLCASSGRDRGQEREDEQYFGPGTRLTVT.

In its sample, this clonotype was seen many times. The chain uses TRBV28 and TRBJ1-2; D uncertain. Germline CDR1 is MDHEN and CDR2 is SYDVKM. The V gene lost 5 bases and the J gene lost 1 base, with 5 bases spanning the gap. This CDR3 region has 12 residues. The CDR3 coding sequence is TGTGCCAGCAGTCCACATAACTATGGCTACACCTTC. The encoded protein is CASSPHNYGYTF.

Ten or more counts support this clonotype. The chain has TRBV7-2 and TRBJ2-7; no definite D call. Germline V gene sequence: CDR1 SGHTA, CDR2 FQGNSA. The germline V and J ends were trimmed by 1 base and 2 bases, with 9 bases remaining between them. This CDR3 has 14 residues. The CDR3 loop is CASSLEEITYEQYF. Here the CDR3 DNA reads TGTGCCAGCAGCTTAGAGGAGATCACCTACGAGCAGTACTTC.

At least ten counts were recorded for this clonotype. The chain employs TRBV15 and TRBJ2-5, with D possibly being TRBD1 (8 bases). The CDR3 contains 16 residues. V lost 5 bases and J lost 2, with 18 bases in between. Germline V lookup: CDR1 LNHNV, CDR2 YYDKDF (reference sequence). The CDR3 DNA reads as TGTGCCACCAGCTCACAGGGGGGGGGCTATCAAGAGACCCAGTACTTC. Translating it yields CATSSQGGGYQETQYF.

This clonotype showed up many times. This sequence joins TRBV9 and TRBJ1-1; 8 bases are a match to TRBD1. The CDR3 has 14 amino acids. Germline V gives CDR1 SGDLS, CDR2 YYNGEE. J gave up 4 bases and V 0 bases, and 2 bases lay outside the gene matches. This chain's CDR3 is CASSVEDRATEAFF. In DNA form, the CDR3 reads TGTGCCAGCAGCGTAGAGGACAGGGCCACTGAAGCTTTCTTT.

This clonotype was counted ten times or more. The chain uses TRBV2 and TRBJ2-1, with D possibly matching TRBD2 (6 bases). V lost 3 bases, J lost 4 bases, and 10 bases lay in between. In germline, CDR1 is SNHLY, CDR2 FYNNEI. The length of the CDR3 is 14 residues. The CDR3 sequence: CASSDGGLYNEQFF. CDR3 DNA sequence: TGTGCCAGCAGTGACGGAGGGTTATACAATGAGCAGTTCTTC.

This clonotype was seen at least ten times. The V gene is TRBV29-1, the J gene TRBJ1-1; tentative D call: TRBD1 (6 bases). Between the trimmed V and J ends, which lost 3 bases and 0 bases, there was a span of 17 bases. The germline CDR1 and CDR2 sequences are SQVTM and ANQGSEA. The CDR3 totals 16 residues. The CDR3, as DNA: TGCAGCGTTGACCATCGGGCCAGGGGAATGAACACTGAAGCTTTCTTT. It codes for CSVDHRARGMNTEAFF.